The next 18 T cell receptor beta chains were all read from a single sample in a study of T-cell memory formation after mild COVID-19. TCRdb re-called the 5' RACE reads through MiXCR, storing one row per CDR3 protein. The sample carries about 140,000 distinct CDR3 sequences, about 19% recorded once. The material sequenced was PBMCs or a T cell subset sorted from them (not recorded which). The receptors originated from an adult woman who had mild COVID-19 (a few samples of this study predate the infection). Cell type and time point are not known.

This clonotype was seen a few times. The chain has TRBV14 and TRBJ2-3; D not certain. Germline loops: CDR1 SGHDN, CDR2 FVKESK. The CDR3 sequence is 16 residues long. V lost 4 bases and J lost 0, with 14 bases in between. CDR3 coding DNA: TGTGCCAGCAGCCCCAACTCTTTGGGGAGCACAGATACGCAGTATTTT. Translating gives CASSPNSLGSTDTQYF.

This clonotype was picked up a small number of times. The gene calls are TRBV19 and TRBJ2-3, with D perhaps TRBD1 or TRBD2 (5 bases each). Germline V lookup: CDR1 LNHDA, CDR2 SQIVND (reference sequence). This CDR3 contains 14 residues. V lost 4 bases to trimming and J lost 2 bases, with 10 bases between them. The CDR3 region has the DNA TGTGCCAGTAGTAGTGGGACCCCCACAGATACGCAGTATTTT. This sequence encodes CASSSGTPTDTQYF.

The chain employs TRBV4-1 and TRBJ2-1, with D possibly being TRBD1 or TRBD2 (5 bases each). This CDR3 comprises 16 residues. Germline V gene sequence: CDR1 MGHRA, CDR2 YSYEKL. Trimming cost V 1 base and J 4 bases, with 14 bases left between them. The chain's CDR3 is CASSQGAGRTYNEQFF. DNA for the CDR3: TGCGCCAGCAGCCAAGGGGCAGGGCGGACTTACAATGAGCAGTTCTTC.

This clonotype appeared a few times. The genes are TRBV5-1 and TRBJ2-6; D might be TRBD1 (6 bases). The CDR3 extends over 17 amino acids. Trimming took off 7 bases at V and 0 bases at J, with 17 bases between the two ends. Germline CDR1 reads SGHRS; CDR2 reads YFSETQ. CDR3: CASGTRTAPSGANVLTF. For the CDR3, the DNA is TGCGCCAGCGGCACTAGGACAGCACCCTCTGGGGCCAACGTCCTGACTTTC. The whole variable domain, filled in from reference TRBV5-1 and TRBJ2-6, reads KAGVTQTPRYLIKTRGQQVTLSCSPISGHRSVSWYQQTPGQGLQFLFEYFSETQRNKGNFPGRFSGRQFSNSRSEMNVSTLELGDSALYLCASGTRTAPSGANVLTFGAGSRLTVL.

J is TRBJ1-5 and V is TRBV12-3 or TRBV12-4, with D tentatively TRBD1 (6 bases). The CDR3 is made up of 14 amino acids. V was trimmed by 4 bases and J by 1 base, leaving 8 bases between them. The CDR3 loop reads CASSWTESNQPQHF. CDR3 nucleotides: TGTGCCAGCAGTTGGACAGAAAGCAATCAGCCCCAGCATTTT.

The rearrangement joins TRBV7-6 to TRBJ1-3; D remains ambiguous. CDR3 length: 16 amino acids. Per germline, CDR1 SGHVS and CDR2 FNYEAQ. Trimming removed 5 bases from V and 2 bases from J, with 16 bases in between. The CDR3 DNA follows: TGTGCCAGCAGCCCTATCTCAGCCTACCCTGGAAACACCATATATTTT. Amino acids: CASSPISAYPGNTIYF.

This clonotype was picked up a small number of times. This chain connects TRBV29-1 to TRBJ2-1, with 7 bases lining up with TRBD1. CDR3 size: 13 residues. J lost 7 bases, V lost 4 bases, and 7 bases had no gene match. Per germline, CDR1 SQVTM and CDR2 ANQGSEA. The CDR3 here is CSVGDRVVNEQFF. As DNA, the CDR3 is TGCAGCGTTGGAGACAGGGTAGTGAATGAGCAGTTCTTC.

This clonotype was detected only once. The chain combines TRBV27 with TRBJ1-5, with unresolved D. The V end lost 8 bases, the J end lost 4 bases, and 6 bases lay between the germline ends. The CDR3 contains 11 residues. The V gene's germline CDR1 is MNHEY and CDR2 SMNVEV (reference sequence). The CDR3 sequence is CASPQNQPQHF. Here the CDR3 DNA reads TGTGCCAGCCCGCAAAATCAGCCCCAGCATTTT.

This clonotype has just a few counts. The genes are TRBV24-1 and TRBJ2-7; tentatively, D is TRBD1 or TRBD2 (5 bases each). In germline, CDR1 is KGHDR, CDR2 SFDVKD. The V end lost 3 bases, the J end lost 2 bases, and 13 bases lay between the germline ends. The CDR3 is 15 amino acids. CDR3 residues: CATSDPGRGTYEQYF. The CDR3, as DNA: TGTGCCACCAGTGATCCGGGACGGGGAACCTACGAGCAGTACTTC.

This clonotype was seen only a few times. This chain connects TRBV4-1 to TRBJ1-2; D gene unclear. CDR1 is MGHRA and CDR2 is YSYEKL in the germline V gene. V dropped 0 bases and J dropped 2 bases, with 10 bases sitting between them. The CDR3 is 15 residues long. The CDR3 DNA sequence: TGCGCCAGCAGCCAAGATTACAGACAAAACTATGGCTACACCTTC. This encodes CASSQDYRQNYGYTF.

The sample holds a few counts of this clonotype. The V call is TRBV20-1, the J call TRBJ1-1, with D maybe TRBD1 (5 bases). The CDR3 is 13 residues long. V shed 0 bases and J shed 6 bases, with 11 bases lying between them. CDR1 DFQATT and CDR2 SNEGSKA come from the germline V gene (reference sequence). CDR3 amino acids: CSARDWGEAEAFF. CDR3 nucleotide sequence: TGCAGTGCTAGAGATTGGGGGGAGGCTGAAGCTTTCTTT.

This chain uses TRBV27 with TRBJ2-1; TRBD1 aligns across 7 bases. Germline CDR1 and CDR2: MNHEY and SMNVEV (reference sequence). The CDR3 extends over 14 amino acids. V lost 6 bases, J lost 6 bases, and 8 bases stayed unmatched. CDR3 region: CASRQGRVVNEQFF. CDR3 nucleotides: TGTGCCAGCAGACAGGGGAGAGTTGTCAATGAGCAGTTCTTC.

This clonotype was detected only a few times. This chain connects TRBV15 to TRBJ1-5; D gene unclear. The germline V and J ends were trimmed by 0 bases and 6 bases, with 12 bases remaining between them. The CDR3 runs to 15 residues. CDR1 is LNHNV, CDR2 YYDKDF, per germline (reference sequence). The CDR3 DNA is TGTGCCACCAGCAGAGATCCCACCCCAGGTCAGCCCCAGCATTTT. Encoded protein: CATSRDPTPGQPQHF.

This clonotype was counted a few times. The rearrangement links TRBV4-1 to TRBJ2-5; D is perhaps TRBD1 or TRBD2 (5 bases each). This CDR3 is built from 16 residues. The germline V and J ends were trimmed by 2 bases and 3 bases, with 16 bases remaining between them. The V gene's germline CDR1 is MGHRA and CDR2 YSYEKL. The CDR3 nucleotides read TGCGCCAGCAGCCAATTGCCGGGACGGGGTGAAGAGACCCAGTACTTC. This sequence encodes CASSQLPGRGEETQYF.

The chain employs TRBV20-1 and TRBJ2-5; 10 bases agree with TRBD1. The CDR3 spans 17 residues. The V segment lost 6 bases and the J segment 2 bases; nucleotides outside the gene matches: 15. The V gene's germline CDR1 is DFQATT and CDR2 SNEGSKA (reference sequence). The chain's CDR3 is CSATTGGLLAVQETQYF. CDR3 in DNA: TGCAGTGCAACGACAGGGGGCCTACTAGCGGTGCAAGAGACCCAGTACTTC.

This clonotype was found a few times. The chain employs TRBV29-1 and TRBJ2-3; 8 bases line up with TRBD2. V gave up 6 bases and J gave up 1 base; unmatched junction bases: 9. The CDR3 extends over 15 amino acids. CDR1 is SQVTM and CDR2 is ANQGSEA in the germline V gene. This CDR3 reads CSVISGAFGTDTQYF. CDR3 DNA sequence: TGCAGCGTGATTAGCGGGGCCTTCGGCACAGATACGCAGTATTTT.

The V gene is TRBV19, the J gene TRBJ2-4, with unresolved D. Trimming stripped 4 bases from V and 8 bases from J, with 6 bases between. This CDR3 contains 11 residues. Germline V gene lookup returns CDR1 LNHDA and CDR2 SQIVND (reference sequence). The CDR3 sequence: CASSTQHIQYF. In DNA form, the CDR3 reads TGTGCCAGTAGTACCCAGCACATTCAGTACTTC.

The V call is TRBV18, the J call TRBJ1-2; 8 bases are a match to TRBD1. The trim removed 3 bases at V and 3 bases at J, leaving 3 bases unmatched. The length of the CDR3 is 14 residues. The germline V gene has CDR1 KGHSH and CDR2 LQKENI. The CDR3 is CASSPMDRDYGYTF. The DNA for the CDR3 is TGTGCCAGCTCACCTATGGACAGGGACTATGGCTACACCTTC.